One and the same sample provided the 32 T cell receptor delta chains below, sequenced in a study of gamma-delta chains in newborns, infants, children. TCRdb re-called the reads using CATT. The sample includes approximately 11,000 delta-chain clones, approximately 9.1% of them seen just once. The specimen sequenced was blood. These TCRs come from a child who was a newborn, infant or young child, either healthy, febrile or measles-vaccinated (not recorded which).

This clone has more than one count but fewer than ten. The chain uses TRDV2 and TRDJ3; 7 positions match TRDD3. J was trimmed by 0 bases and V by 0 bases; bases with no gene match: 4. The CDR3 extends over 18 amino acids. Germline CDR1 is GEAIGNYY and CDR2 is EKD. CDR3 in DNA: TGTGCCTGTGACACCGCTGGGGGGGCCTCCTGGGACACCCGACAGATGTTTTTC. Its protein product is CACDTAGGASWDTRQMFF.

V and J are TRDV2 and TRDJ3; 9 bases line up with TRDD3. CDR1 GEAIGNYY and CDR2 EKD come from the germline V gene. CDR3 length equals 19 residues. V was clipped by 3 bases and J by 0 bases; unmatched bases: 8. For the CDR3, the DNA is TGTGCCTGTGACGTTACTGGGGGACCGAGCTCCTGGGACACCCGACAGATGTTTTTC. It yields the protein CACDVTGGPSSWDTRQMFF.

Turning to this clone: The sample carries other DNA sequences with the same CDR3. The V and J genes are TRDV2 and TRDJ3; 12 nucleotides align to TRDD3. The CDR3 runs 20 residues. Germline CDR1 GEAIGNYY, CDR2 EKD. The J segment lost 0 bases and the V segment lost 1 base, leaving 6 bases of the junction unmatched. CDR3 bases: TGTGCCTGTGACACGGCTGGGGGATACGCGAGCTCCTGGGACACCCGACAGATGTTTTTC. Amino acid sequence: CACDTAGGYASSWDTRQMFF.

This clone was detected only a few times. The chain uses TRDV2 and TRDJ3; D uncertain. CDR1 is GEAIGNYY, CDR2 EKD, per germline. V lost 1 base, J lost 5 bases, and 14 bases lay in between. CDR3 size: 17 residues. Here the CDR3 DNA reads TGTGCCTGTGACACGGCCTCCCAAGAGAGGGACACCCGACAGATGTTTTTC. It codes for CACDTASQERDTRQMFF.

Comment on this clone: A much larger clone lies a single base off, so this may be a read error. This rearrangement joins TRDV2 to TRDJ1; the D gene is possibly TRDD3 (6 bases). CDR1 GEAIGNYY and CDR2 EKD come from the germline V gene. The length of the CDR3 is 18 residues. The CDR3 sequence is CACDTVTPWGRYTDKPIF. The CDR3 DNA is TGTGCCTGTGACACCGTGACCCCCTGGGGCCGGTACACCGATAAACCCATCTTT.

The chain joins TRDV2 to TRDJ1, with a tentative D call TRDD2 (6 bases). This CDR3 contains 26 residues. Trimming shortened V by 0 bases and J by 0 bases, and 43 bases separated the two germline ends. CDR1 and CDR2 from the germline V gene are GEAIGNYY and EKD. The CDR3 bases are TGTGCCTGTGACACCGTTGGCTCCTACGACCTCTTGAGGCCTGCCTCCGAGTCCTTGTACACCGATAAACTCATCTTT. This translates into CACDTVGSYDLLRPASESLYTDKLIF.

The genes are TRDV2 and TRDJ3; 13 bases are shared with TRDD3. V shed 1 base and J 3 bases; nucleotides not matched to a gene: 8. The V gene's germline CDR1 is GEAIGNYY and CDR2 EKD. The CDR3 has 20 amino acids. CDR3 sequence reads: CACDTLVLGDTRWDTRQMFF. The CDR3 region has the DNA TGTGCCTGTGACACGTTAGTACTGGGGGATACGCGCTGGGACACCCGACAGATGTTTTTC.

In this sample, this clone turned up a few times. The rearrangement links TRDV2 to TRDJ3; 9 bases align to TRDD3. V was clipped by 1 base and J by 2 bases; unmatched bases: 8. This CDR3 comprises 19 residues. The germline V gene has CDR1 GEAIGNYY and CDR2 EKD. In DNA form, the CDR3 reads TGTGCCTGTGACACTGCTGGGGGATCTGCTACCTGGGACACCCGACAGATGTTTTTC. Amino acid sequence: CACDTAGGSATWDTRQMFF.

This clone was recorded a few times. The chain links TRDV2 to TRDJ3; 8 nucleotides align to TRDD3. The CDR3 covers 18 residues. Germline-derived CDR1 and CDR2 are GEAIGNYY and EKD. V dropped 2 bases and J dropped 0; count of bases not matched to a gene: 5. CDR3 sequence (DNA): TGTGCCTGTGACAATACTGGGGGCCTCTCCTGGGACACCCGACAGATGTTTTTC. Protein sequence: CACDNTGGLSWDTRQMFF.

Only a few counts were recorded for this clone. This chain uses TRDV2 with TRDJ3, with 10 bases lining up with TRDD3. The ends lost 0 bases at V and 0 bases at J; junction bases unmatched: 4. The germline V gene has CDR1 GEAIGNYY and CDR2 EKD. The CDR3 is 19 residues long. CDR3 amino acids: CACDTTGGFSSWDTRQMFF. As DNA, the CDR3 is TGTGCCTGTGACACCACTGGGGGATTTAGCTCCTGGGACACCCGACAGATGTTTTTC.

In its sample, this clone is medium-sized (0.01 to 0.1%). The chain uses TRDV2 and TRDJ3; 7 nucleotides line up with TRDD3. J was trimmed by 0 bases and V by 4 bases; bases with no gene match: 8. CDR3 size: 18 residues. CDR1 and CDR2 from the germline V gene are GEAIGNYY and EKD. The CDR3 loop is CACDATGDVSWDTRQMFF. CDR3 coding DNA: TGTGCCTGTGATGCTACTGGGGACGTCTCCTGGGACACCCGACAGATGTTTTTC.

The chain couples TRDV2 to TRDJ3, with 12 bases lining up with TRDD3. This CDR3 contains 23 residues. Germline V lookup: CDR1 GEAIGNYY, CDR2 EKD. J gave up 2 bases and V 1 base, and 17 bases lay outside the gene matches. DNA of the CDR3: TGTGCCTGTGACACAATTCATCCTACTGGGGGATACCCAAGCACCTGGGACACCCGACAGATGTTTTTC. It translates to CACDTIHPTGGYPSTWDTRQMFF.

This clone was counted only a few times. The chain couples TRDV2 to TRDJ3; 11 nucleotides match TRDD3. With 1 base clipped from V and 1 base from J, the junction kept 8 bases outside the gene matches. Germline lookup yields CDR1 GEAIGNYY and CDR2 EKD. The CDR3 spans 20 residues. The CDR3: CACDTTTGGYKSWDTRQMFF. The CDR3 bases are TGTGCCTGTGACACGACTACTGGGGGATATAAGTCCTGGGACACCCGACAGATGTTTTTC.

Worth noting for this clone: This sequence may be a read error, since a much larger clone differs from it by one base. The V and J genes are TRDV2 and TRDJ1, with TRDD3 matching over 9 bases. The CDR3 runs to 16 residues. Germline CDR1 and CDR2: GEAIGNYY and EKD. With 0 bases clipped from V and 3 bases from J, the junction kept 7 bases outside the gene matches. The CDR3 spells CACDTMGDRGADKLIF. The CDR3 DNA reads as TGTGCCTGTGACACCATGGGGGATAGAGGGGCCGATAAACTCATCTTT.

This clone was seen more than once but under ten times. The rearrangement uses TRDV2 and TRDJ1; maybe TRDD3 (5 bases). The V gene's germline CDR1 is GEAIGNYY and CDR2 EKD. This CDR3 has 15 residues. Trimming left V 3 bases short and J 5 bases short, with 18 bases between. The CDR3 region is CACDPLQGKGDKLIF. In DNA form, the CDR3 reads TGTGCCTGTGACCCACTTCAGGGGAAGGGGGATAAACTCATCTTT.

The CDR3 region has the DNA TGTGCCTGTGACACCGGCTTTACTGGGGGCCGTAGCTCCTGGGACACCCGACAGATGTTTTTC. It encodes CACDTGFTGGRSSWDTRQMFF. The rearrangement links TRDV2 to TRDJ3, with 8 bases lining up with TRDD3. CDR3 length: 21 residues. Germline values: CDR1 GEAIGNYY, CDR2 EKD. V trimming: 0 bases; J trimming: 0 bases; junction bases outside the gene matches: 12.

There are a few counts of this clone. J is TRDJ3 and V is TRDV2, with TRDD3 identical over 9 bases. Trimming removed 3 bases from V and 0 bases from J; junction bases left unmatched: 5. Germline CDR1 GEAIGNYY, CDR2 EKD. The CDR3 totals 18 residues. Here the CDR3 reads CACDQYWGSSWDTRQMFF. The CDR3 nucleotides read TGTGCCTGTGACCAGTACTGGGGGAGCTCCTGGGACACCCGACAGATGTTTTTC.

Regarding this clone: At residue 8, TCRdb's protein disagrees with the DNA translation; the protein shown here derives from the DNA. The V and J genes are TRDV2 and TRDJ2, with TRDD3 identical over 9 bases. The CDR3 has 14 amino acids. Germline V gene lookup returns CDR1 GEAIGNYY and CDR2 EKD. Losses at the gene ends were 2 bases for V and 4 bases for J; bases not matched to a gene: 1. The DNA for the CDR3 is TGTGCCTGTGACAACTGGGGGAAGACAGCACAACTCTTCTTT. It codes for CACDNWGKTAQLFF.

Note on this clone: One end of the junction does not line up with germline, which may come from a read error. V and J are TRDV2 and TRDJ3; TRDD3 matches 9 bases. CDR1 is GEAIGNYY and CDR2 is EKD in the germline V gene. The CDR3 is 20 residues long. In DNA, the CDR3 is TGTGCCTGTGACACCGTACTGGGGGACACTCAATCCTGTGACACCCGACAGATGTTTTTC. Residues: CACDTVLGDTQSCDTRQMFF.

This clone was seen a few times. An end of the junction does not agree with germline; a read error may underlie this. This chain joins TRDV2 and TRDJ2, with TRDD3 matching 13 bases. The CDR3 spans 18 residues. Germline V gives CDR1 GEAIGNYY, CDR2 EKD. The CDR3, as DNA: TGTGCCTGTGACGATCTACTGGGGGATACGGCTTTGGCAGCACAACTCTTCTTT. Amino acids: CACDDLLGDTALAAQLFF.

The rearrangement joins TRDV1 to TRDJ3; no definite D call. The germline V gene has CDR1 TSWWSYY and CDR2 QGS. The CDR3 runs to 17 residues. V was clipped by 0 bases and J by 4 bases, with 10 bases between them. The CDR3 loop reads CALGELTQRWDTRQMFF. The CDR3 bases are TGTGCTCTTGGGGAACTAACTCAACGTTGGGACACCCGACAGATGTTTTTC.

This chain connects TRDV2 to TRDJ1; 9 bases line up with TRDD3. CDR1 is GEAIGNYY, CDR2 EKD, per germline. V lost 1 base, J lost 7 bases, and 6 bases stayed unmatched. The CDR3 has 14 amino acids. The DNA of the CDR3 is TGTGCCTGTGACACGGTGGGGGATAAGGGTAAACTCATCTTT. The encoded protein is CACDTVGDKGKLIF.

The chain links TRDV2 to TRDJ1, with unresolved D. The V end lost 0 bases, the J end lost 0 bases, and 22 bases lay between the germline ends. The CDR3 runs to 19 residues. Germline V lookup: CDR1 GEAIGNYY, CDR2 EKD. In DNA form, the CDR3 reads TGTGCCTGTGACACCGTGTTCTCCGGCCCAGAGGGTTACACCGATAAACTCATCTTT. Its translation: CACDTVFSGPEGYTDKLIF.

This clone was picked up a small number of times. This specimen includes other DNA sequences encoding the same CDR3. The gene calls are TRDV2 and TRDJ3; 11 nucleotides match TRDD3. CDR1 GEAIGNYY and CDR2 EKD come from the germline V gene. V lost 1 base to trimming and J lost 1 base; unmatched junction nucleotides: 5. The CDR3 totals 19 residues. CDR3 residues: CACDTWGIRSSWDTRQMFF. As DNA, the CDR3 is TGTGCCTGTGACACATGGGGGATACGAAGTTCCTGGGACACCCGACAGATGTTTTTC.

CDR3 in amino acids: CALGDSYVGWVTDKLIF. The CDR3 DNA is TGTGCTCTTGGGGATTCCTACGTCGGCTGGGTCACCGATAAACTCATCTTT. The chain carries TRDV1 and TRDJ1; 7 bases match TRDD2. The V and J ends lost 3 bases and 1 base, in that order; junction bases with no gene match: 11. Germline CDR1 TSWWSYY, CDR2 QGS. This CDR3 comprises 17 residues.

This clone rates as large. This sample also contains other DNA sequences that code for the same CDR3. The CDR3 region is CACDPLGDRAKLIF. The CDR3 DNA reads TGTGCCTGTGACCCCCTGGGGGATCGGGCTAAACTCATCTTT. The chain carries TRDV2 and TRDJ1, with TRDD3 identical over 9 bases. Losses at the gene ends were 3 bases for V and 7 bases for J; bases not matched to a gene: 8. Germline CDR1 GEAIGNYY, CDR2 EKD. This CDR3 is built from 14 residues.

The J gene is TRDJ1, the V gene TRDV3; 7 bases agree with TRDD3. The CDR3 contains 17 residues. CDR1 is TVYSNPD, CDR2 GDNSRS, per germline (reference sequence). The V and J ends lost 2 bases and 5 bases, in that order; junction bases with no gene match: 20. This CDR3 is CAFERLYWGSFKDKLIF. CDR3 DNA sequence: TGTGCCTTTGAGAGGCTGTACTGGGGATCATTTAAGGATAAACTCATCTTT.

This clone was seen a few times. This chain joins TRDV2 and TRDJ3; 8 positions match TRDD3. After removal of 0 bases from V and 0 bases from J, the junction contained 9 bases not matched to a gene. This CDR3 contains 20 residues. Germline V gene sequence: CDR1 GEAIGNYY, CDR2 EKD. The CDR3 protein is CACDTVVRDTASWDTRQMFF. The CDR3 DNA is TGTGCCTGTGACACCGTGGTCAGGGATACGGCCTCCTGGGACACCCGACAGATGTTTTTC.

Only a few counts were recorded for this clone. The chain uses TRDV2 and TRDJ3, with 7 positions matching TRDD3. The CDR3 sequence is 19 residues long. Germline lookup yields CDR1 GEAIGNYY and CDR2 EKD. Trimming at V came to 1 base and at J to 2 bases, leaving 10 bases not matched to a gene. The DNA for the CDR3 is TGTGCCTGTGACACTGTAGCTGGGGGTCCGCCCTGGGACACCCGACAGATGTTTTTC. Protein: CACDTVAGGPPWDTRQMFF.

This clone turned up a few times. V and J are TRDV2 and TRDJ3; 8 nucleotides match TRDD3. Germline loops: CDR1 GEAIGNYY, CDR2 EKD. CDR3 length: 18 residues. The J segment lost 0 bases and the V segment lost 3 bases, leaving 6 bases of the junction unmatched. CDR3 amino acids: CACDVTGGSSWDTRQMFF. The CDR3 DNA reads TGTGCCTGTGACGTTACTGGGGGCAGCTCCTGGGACACCCGACAGATGTTTTTC.

In this sample, this clone turned up a few times. This chain joins TRDV1 and TRDJ1, with D maybe TRDD3 (5 bases). The germline V gene has CDR1 TSWWSYY and CDR2 QGS. The V end was cut by 5 bases, the J end by 4 bases, with 20 bases between. This CDR3 is 16 amino acids long. The CDR3 spells CALGNRGFLTRDKLIF. CDR3 in DNA: TGTGCTCTTGGGAACAGGGGGTTTTTAACTCGCGATAAACTCATCTTT.

The chain carries TRDV2 and TRDJ1; the match to TRDD3 covers 12 bases. Germline V gives CDR1 GEAIGNYY, CDR2 EKD. The CDR3 sequence is 19 residues long. The J segment lost 6 bases and the V segment lost 1 base, leaving 17 bases of the junction unmatched. The CDR3 region has the DNA TGTGCCTGTGACACGTACTGGGGGATACAAGGCGAGGTCGAGCATAAACTCATCTTT. As protein: CACDTYWGIQGEVEHKLIF.